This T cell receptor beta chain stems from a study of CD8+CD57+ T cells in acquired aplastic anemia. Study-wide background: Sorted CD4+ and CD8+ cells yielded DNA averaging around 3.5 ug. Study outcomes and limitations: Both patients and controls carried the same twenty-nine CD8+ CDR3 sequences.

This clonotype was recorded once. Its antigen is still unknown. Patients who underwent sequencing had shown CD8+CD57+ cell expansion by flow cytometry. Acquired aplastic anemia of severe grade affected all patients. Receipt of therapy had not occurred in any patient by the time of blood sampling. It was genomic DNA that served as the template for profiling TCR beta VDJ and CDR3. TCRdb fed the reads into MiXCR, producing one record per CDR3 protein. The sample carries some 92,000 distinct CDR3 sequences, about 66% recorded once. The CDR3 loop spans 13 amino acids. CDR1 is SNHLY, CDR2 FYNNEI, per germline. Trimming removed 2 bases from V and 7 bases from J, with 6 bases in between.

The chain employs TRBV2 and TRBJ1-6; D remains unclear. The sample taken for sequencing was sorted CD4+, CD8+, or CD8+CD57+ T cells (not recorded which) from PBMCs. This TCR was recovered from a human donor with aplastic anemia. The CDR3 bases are TGTGCCAGCAGTGAAACGGGGAATTCACCCCTCCACTTT. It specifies CASSETGNSPLHF. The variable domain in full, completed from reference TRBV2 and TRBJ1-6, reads EPEVTQTPSHQVTQMGQEVILRCVPISNHLYFYWYRQILGQKVEFLVSFYNNEISEKSEIFDDQFSVERPDGSNFTLKIRSTKLEDSAMYFCASSETGNSPLHFGNGTRLTVT.